These 11 T cell receptor beta chains share one sample of origin, sequenced in a study of blood T cell repertoires in COVID-19. TCRdb's copy holds only in-frame clones and misses some; the assay was immunoSEQ multiplex PCR. This sample yields around 380,000 clones, of which about 90% are seen a single time; around 1.3% belongs to the top ten. Sequencing was performed on PBMCs or T cells enriched from blood (not recorded which). These receptors were taken from a man in his thirties or forties who had recovered from COVID-19.

The gene calls are TRBV6-4 and TRBJ1-2; D is uncertain. From germline, CDR1 is MRHNA and CDR2 SNTAGT. V lost 3 bases, J lost 5 bases, and 13 bases lay in between. This CDR3 has 14 residues. In DNA form, the CDR3 reads TGTGCCAGCAGTGATATGAGTTCCCGTTATGGCTACACCTTC. It yields the protein CASSDMSSRYGYTF.

This clone appeared a few times. The chain carries TRBV20-1 and TRBJ1-3; D ambiguous. Germline CDR1 and CDR2: DFQATT and SNEGSKA (reference sequence). V shed 3 bases and J shed 5 bases, with 5 bases lying between them. This CDR3 has 11 amino acids. This CDR3 is CSASSRNTIYF. DNA for the CDR3: TGCAGTGCTAGTAGCCGAAACACCATATATTTT.

CDR3 sequence: CASSYSGGGALFSETQYF. CDR3 bases: TGTGCCAGCAGTTACTCGGGCGGGGGGGCCCTTTTTTCAGAGACCCAGTACTTC. The V and J genes are TRBV6-2 or TRBV6-3 and TRBJ2-5, with 9 bases identical to TRBD2. In germline, CDR1 is MNHEY, CDR2 SVGEGT. The CDR3 covers 18 residues. Trimming took 0 bases from V and 4 from J; bases not matched to a gene: 12.

The sample holds one count of this clone. The V and J genes are TRBV19 and TRBJ1-6; D not resolved. Trimming removed 3 bases at V and 1 base at J, with 7 bases between. The CDR3 covers 15 residues. CDR1 and CDR2 from the germline V gene are LNHDA and SQIVND (reference sequence). The CDR3 nucleotides read TGTGCCAGTAGTATTAGCGGGTCCTATAATTCACCCCTCCACTTT. Protein: CASSISGSYNSPLHF.

The J gene is TRBJ1-5, the V gene TRBV19, with TRBD1 identical over 8 bases. V shed 5 bases and J 9 bases; nucleotides not matched to a gene: 9. This CDR3 is built from 14 residues. The V gene's germline CDR1 is LNHDA and CDR2 SQIVND (reference sequence). The CDR3 bases are TGTGCCAGTAGTCCCGGGACAGGTCAGGGGCCCCAGCATTTT. Amino acids: CASSPGTGQGPQHF.

The count of this clone is one. In nucleotides, the CDR3 is TGTGCCAGTAGTACCCCAGAGGGGGGGCGCAATCAGCCCCAGCATTTT. It translates to CASSTPEGGRNQPQHF. The V call is TRBV19, the J call TRBJ1-5, with D perhaps TRBD1 (6 bases). Germline V gene lookup returns CDR1 LNHDA and CDR2 SQIVND (reference sequence). Deletions cut 4 bases from V and 2 bases from J, with 15 bases between. This CDR3 spans 16 amino acids.

The V and J genes are TRBV19 and TRBJ2-1, with TRBD2 matching 14 bases. V shed 6 bases and J 11 bases; nucleotides not matched to a gene: 6. The CDR3 has 14 residues. CDR1 LNHDA and CDR2 SQIVND come from the germline V gene (reference sequence). This CDR3 is CASRRLAGGPQQFF. CDR3 bases: TGTGCCAGTAGGCGACTAGCGGGGGGGCCTCAGCAGTTCTTC. The full variable domain, in which reference TRBV19 and TRBJ2-1 provide the parts outside the CDR3, is DGGITQSPKYLFRKEGQNVTLSCEQNLNHDAMYWYRQDPGQGLRLIYYSQIVNDFQKGDIAEGYSVSREKKESFPLTVTSAQKNPTAFYLCASRRLAGGPQQFFGPGTRLTVL.

This clone was detected only a few times. This sequence joins TRBV4-1 and TRBJ1-2; 9 bases match TRBD1. Germline V CDR1 and CDR2: MGHRA, YSYEKL. V was clipped by 4 bases and J by 7 bases; unmatched bases: 16. The length of the CDR3 is 17 residues. In DNA, the CDR3 is TGCGCCAGCAGCCGACCACGGGACAGGGTTGCCGAGACTGGCTACACCTTC. This translates into CASSRPRDRVAETGYTF.

J is TRBJ1-2 and V is TRBV4-3, with D possibly being TRBD1 (5 bases). This CDR3 comprises 20 residues. CDR1 and CDR2 (germline): LGHNA, YSLEER. V was shortened by 1 base and J by 2 bases, with 26 bases between the two germline ends. This CDR3 reads CASSQVGTVQGSTSNYGYTF. CDR3 DNA sequence: TGCGCCAGCAGCCAAGTAGGCACAGTTCAGGGTTCTACATCCAACTATGGCTACACCTTC.

The chain uses TRBV10-3 and TRBJ2-1; D possibly corresponds to TRBD2 (5 bases). Germline CDR1 ENHRY, CDR2 SYGVKD. This CDR3 is 15 amino acids long. Trimming took off 0 bases at V and 4 bases at J, with 10 bases between the two ends. The CDR3 sequence: CAISESGWEYNEQFF. CDR3 DNA sequence: TGTGCCATCAGTGAGTCTGGGTGGGAGTACAATGAGCAGTTCTTC.

In the case of this clone: The sample contains more than one DNA sequence encoding this CDR3. The gene calls are TRBV4-2 and TRBJ2-1, with D possibly being TRBD1 (6 bases). V dropped 0 bases and J dropped 0 bases, with 9 bases sitting between them. CDR3 size: 16 residues. Germline V gives CDR1 LGHNA, CDR2 YNFKEQ. CDR3 coding DNA: TGTGCCAGCAGCCAAGACCAAGGGGGCTCCTACAATGAGCAGTTCTTC. Amino acid sequence: CASSQDQGGSYNEQFF.